Sequencing of this T cell receptor (beta chain) was carried out in a study of OX40 agonist ivuxolimab in advanced cancers. Study-wide background: The patients got ivuxolimab, which is an agonistic anti-OX40 (CD134) antibody. Study-wide results and caveats: There were, on average, more expanded clones in CD8+ T cells than in CD4+.

V gave up 0 bases and J gave up 0 bases, with 12 bases separating them. Germline lookup yields CDR1 SGHRS and CDR2 YFSETQ. The CDR3 spans 16 residues. TCRdb keeps only in-frame clones here, not all; method: immunoSEQ multiplex PCR. The data show roughly 45,000 clones, approximately 88% seen once. Comment on this clone: What it binds is unknown.

This TCR derives from an adult with an advanced solid tumor such as melanoma, head and neck, liver or kidney cancer. This material consisted of CD4+ or CD8+ T cells sorted from blood, taken in a trial of the OX40 agonist ivuxolimab. This chain links TRBV5-1 with TRBJ1-1; D might be TRBD1 (5 bases). DNA of the CDR3: TGCGCCAGCAGCTTGGAACGGGGGATGGTGAACACTGAAGCTTTCTTT. As protein: CASSLERGMVNTEAFF.